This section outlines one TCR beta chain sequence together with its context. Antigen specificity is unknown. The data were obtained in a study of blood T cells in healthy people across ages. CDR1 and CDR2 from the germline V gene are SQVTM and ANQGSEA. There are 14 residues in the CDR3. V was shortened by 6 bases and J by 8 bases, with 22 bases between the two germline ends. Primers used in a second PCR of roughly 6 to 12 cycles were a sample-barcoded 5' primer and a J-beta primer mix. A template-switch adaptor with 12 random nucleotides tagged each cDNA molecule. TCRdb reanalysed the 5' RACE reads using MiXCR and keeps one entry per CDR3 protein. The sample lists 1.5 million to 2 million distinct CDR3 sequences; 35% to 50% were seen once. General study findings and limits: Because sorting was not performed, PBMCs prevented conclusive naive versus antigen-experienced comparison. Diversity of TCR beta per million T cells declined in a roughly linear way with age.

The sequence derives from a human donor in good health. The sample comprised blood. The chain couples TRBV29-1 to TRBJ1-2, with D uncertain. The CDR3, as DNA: TGCAGCGTCCGCGACGGCGCCAACCCGGGGGGCTACACCTTC. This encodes CSVRDGANPGGYTF. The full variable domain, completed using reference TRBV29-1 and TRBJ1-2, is SAVISQKPSRDICQRGTSLTIQCQVDSQVTMMFWYRQQPGQSLTLIATANQGSEATYESGFVIDKFPISRPNLTFSTLTVSNMSPEDSSIYLCSVRDGANPGGYTFGSGTRLTVV.